This is a list of T cell receptor beta chains from one sample in a study of T cells in Graves' hyperthyroidism and ophthalmopathy. TCRdb ran MiXCR on the multiplex PCR reads and lists one entry per CDR3 protein. Among about 560,000 distinct CDR3 sequences listed, roughly 17% were seen once. The sample comprised blood. The receptor source for this set is a woman aged 18-30 years with Graves' hyperthyroidism. The conserved cysteine and the conserved F or W are not part of the CDR3 here.

j_call v_call cdr3_length cdr3_aa
TRBJ2-3 TRBV6-1 13 ASSFKIRSTDTQY
TRBJ2-5 TRBV20-1 8 SVLWETQY
TRBJ2-2 TRBV20-1 13 SARGLGSDTGELF
TRBJ2-5 TRBV20-1 10 SARDSGETQY
TRBJ2-3 TRBV2 9 ASDSTDTQY
TRBJ2-1 TRBV10-3 11 AIRGDSSIQQF
TRBJ1-6 TRBV7-3 12 ASSLMGQNSPLH
TRBJ1-2 TRBV20-1 13 SAEDPSGGNYGYT
TRBJ2-1 TRBV12-3/TRBV12-4 13 ASRSDSGSYNEQF
TRBJ2-1 TRBV12-3/TRBV12-4 12 ASLGLRRNNEQF
TRBJ1-6 TRBV29-1 14 SADIPDRDNNSPLH
TRBJ1-2 TRBV10-3 14 AISESRVQGNYGYT
TRBJ2-1 TRBV7-9 10 ASTQDRDEQF
TRBJ2-1 TRBV5-6 14 ASSVAGTGVYNEQF
TRBJ1-1 TRBV5-1 13 ASTLALQGNTEAF
TRBJ1-1 TRBV7-9 13 ASRLPGTGRTEAF
TRBJ1-3 TRBV7-8 11 ASSLGGLGTIY
TRBJ2-7 TRBV20-1 13 SAERTGGFSYEQY
TRBJ1-5 TRBV20-1 12 SARDARDRQPQH
TRBJ1-4 TRBV7-9 15 ASIQQSQGVLREKLF
TRBJ2-7 TRBV12-3/TRBV12-4 14 ASSPPSREGSYEQY
TRBJ1-2 TRBV7-2 18 ASSQDSFLGRGRLNYGYT
TRBJ2-5 TRBV6-1 11 ASVELAEETQY
TRBJ2-7 TRBV6-2/TRBV6-3 11 ASSYSTGGEQY
TRBJ1-2 TRBV5-4 12 ASSLPGLPAGYT
TRBJ2-2 TRBV10-3 15 AISESEGQRVAGELF
TRBJ2-5 TRBV6-5 12 ASSYWAGRETQY
TRBJ1-5 TRBV2 13 ASSYTGTGRMAQH
TRBJ2-7 TRBV18 13 ASSLNKGSSYEQY